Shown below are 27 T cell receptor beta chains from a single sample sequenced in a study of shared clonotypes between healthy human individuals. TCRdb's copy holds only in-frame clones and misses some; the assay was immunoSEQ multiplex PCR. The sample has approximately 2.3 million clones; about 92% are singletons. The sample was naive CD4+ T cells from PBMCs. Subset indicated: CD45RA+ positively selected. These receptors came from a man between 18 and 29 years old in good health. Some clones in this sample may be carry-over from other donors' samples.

DNA of the CDR3: TGTGCCAGCTCAGCCCGGCAGGTGGGACAGGTCGATGGCTACACCTTC. It codes for CASSARQVGQVDGYTF. This chain joins TRBV18 and TRBJ1-2; TRBD1 agrees at 8 bases. Losses at the gene ends were 5 bases for V and 6 bases for J; bases not matched to a gene: 14. This CDR3 region has 16 residues. Germline V gene data show CDR1 as KGHSH and CDR2 as LQKENI.

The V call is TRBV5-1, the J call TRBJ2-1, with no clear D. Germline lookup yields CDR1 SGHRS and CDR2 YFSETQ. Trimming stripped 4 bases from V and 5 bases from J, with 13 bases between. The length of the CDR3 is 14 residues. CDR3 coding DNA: TGCGCCAGCAGCAACATAGCTAACAACAATGAGCAGTTCTTC. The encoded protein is CASSNIANNNEQFF.

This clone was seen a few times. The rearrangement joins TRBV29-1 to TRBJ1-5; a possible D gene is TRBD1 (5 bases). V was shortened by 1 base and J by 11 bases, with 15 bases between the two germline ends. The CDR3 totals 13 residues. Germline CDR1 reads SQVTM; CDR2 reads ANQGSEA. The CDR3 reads CSVEAEPRGAQHF. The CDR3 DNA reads TGCAGCGTTGAAGCTGAACCCCGGGGGGCCCAGCATTTT.

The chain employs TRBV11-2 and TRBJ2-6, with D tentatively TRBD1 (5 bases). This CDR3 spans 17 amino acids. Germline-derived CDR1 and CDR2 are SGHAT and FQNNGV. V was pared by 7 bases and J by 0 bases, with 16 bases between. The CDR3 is CASIRQGHVSGANVLTF. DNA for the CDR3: TGTGCCAGCATAAGGCAGGGTCACGTCTCTGGGGCCAACGTCCTGACTTTC.

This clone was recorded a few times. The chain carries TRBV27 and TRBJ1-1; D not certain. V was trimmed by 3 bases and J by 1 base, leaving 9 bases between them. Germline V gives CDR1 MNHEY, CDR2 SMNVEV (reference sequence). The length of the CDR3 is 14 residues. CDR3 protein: CASSLLQPNTEAFF. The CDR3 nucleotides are TGTGCCAGCAGTTTGCTTCAGCCGAACACTGAAGCTTTCTTT.

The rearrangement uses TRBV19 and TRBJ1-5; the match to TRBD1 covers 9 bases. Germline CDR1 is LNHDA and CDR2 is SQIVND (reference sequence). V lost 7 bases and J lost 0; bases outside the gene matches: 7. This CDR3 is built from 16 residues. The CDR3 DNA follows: TGTGCCAGTACCGGACAGGGGAAATATAGCAATCAGCCCCAGCATTTT. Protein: CASTGQGKYSNQPQHF.

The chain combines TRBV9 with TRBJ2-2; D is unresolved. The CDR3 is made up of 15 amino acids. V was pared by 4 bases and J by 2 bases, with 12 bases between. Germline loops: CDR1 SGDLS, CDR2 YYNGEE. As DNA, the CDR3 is TGTGCCAGCAGCTCCCAACCCAGTAACACCGGGGAGCTGTTTTTT. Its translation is CASSSQPSNTGELFF.

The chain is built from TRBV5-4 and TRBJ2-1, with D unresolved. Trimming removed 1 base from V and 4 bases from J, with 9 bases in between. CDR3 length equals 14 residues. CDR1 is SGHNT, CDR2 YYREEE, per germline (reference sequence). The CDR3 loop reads CASSLRHQYNEQFF. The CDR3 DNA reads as TGTGCCAGCAGCTTGAGGCACCAATACAATGAGCAGTTCTTC.

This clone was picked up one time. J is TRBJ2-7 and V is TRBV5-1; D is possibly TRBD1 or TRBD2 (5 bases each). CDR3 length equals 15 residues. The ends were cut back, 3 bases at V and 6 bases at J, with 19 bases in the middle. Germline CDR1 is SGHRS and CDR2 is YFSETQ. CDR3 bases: TGCGCCAGCAGCTGGGGACCCCCAACTAGTCCCGAGCAGTACTTC. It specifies CASSWGPPTSPEQYF.

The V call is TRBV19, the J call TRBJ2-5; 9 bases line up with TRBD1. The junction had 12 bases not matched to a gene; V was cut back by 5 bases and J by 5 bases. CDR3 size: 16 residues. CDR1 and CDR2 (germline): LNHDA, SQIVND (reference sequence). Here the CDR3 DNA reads TGTGCCAGTAGTGACCTCGGGACAGGGAGTACTGAGACCCAGTACTTC. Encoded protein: CASSDLGTGSTETQYF.

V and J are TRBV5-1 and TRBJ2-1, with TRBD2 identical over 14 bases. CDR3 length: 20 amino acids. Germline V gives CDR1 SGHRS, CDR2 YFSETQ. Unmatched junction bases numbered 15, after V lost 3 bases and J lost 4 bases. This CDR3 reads CASSWGSTSGRAVTYNEQFF. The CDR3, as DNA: TGCGCCAGCAGCTGGGGCTCGACTAGCGGGAGGGCCGTTACTTACAATGAGCAGTTCTTC.

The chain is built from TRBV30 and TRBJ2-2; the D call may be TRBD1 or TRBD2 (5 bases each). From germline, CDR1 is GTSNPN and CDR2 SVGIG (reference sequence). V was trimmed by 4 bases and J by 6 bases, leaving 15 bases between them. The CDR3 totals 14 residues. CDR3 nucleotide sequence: TGTGCCTGGACTCCGGGACCAATGGCCGGGGAGCTGTTTTTT. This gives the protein CAWTPGPMAGELFF.

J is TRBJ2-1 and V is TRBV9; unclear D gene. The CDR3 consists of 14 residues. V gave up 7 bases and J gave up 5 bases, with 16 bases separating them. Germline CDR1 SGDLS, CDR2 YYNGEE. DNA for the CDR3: TGTGCCAGCTCTAGGACCTTGGGTGACAATGAGCAGTTCTTC. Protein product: CASSRTLGDNEQFF.

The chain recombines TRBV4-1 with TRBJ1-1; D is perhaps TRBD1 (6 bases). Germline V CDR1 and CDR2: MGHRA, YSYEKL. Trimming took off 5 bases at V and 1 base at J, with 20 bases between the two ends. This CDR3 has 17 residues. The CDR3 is CASSRNQGSGRNTEAFF. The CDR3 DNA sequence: TGCGCCAGCAGCAGGAATCAGGGGTCCGGGAGGAACACTGAAGCTTTCTTT.

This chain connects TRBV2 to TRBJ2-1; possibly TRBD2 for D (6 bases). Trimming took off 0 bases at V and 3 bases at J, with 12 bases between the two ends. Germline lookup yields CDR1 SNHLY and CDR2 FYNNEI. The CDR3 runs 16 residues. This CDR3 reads CASSEAFPGDYNEQFF. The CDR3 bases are TGTGCCAGCAGTGAAGCGTTTCCGGGAGACTACAATGAGCAGTTCTTC.

Here the CDR3 reads CASNTGFLRGYTF. Here the CDR3 DNA reads TGTGCCAGCAACACAGGGTTTTTGCGTGGCTACACCTTC. The rearrangement uses TRBV6-5 and TRBJ1-2; weak D call: TRBD1 (6 bases). Germline values: CDR1 MNHEY, CDR2 SVGAGI. There are 13 residues in the CDR3. With 7 bases removed from V and 7 bases from J, the gap between germline ends came to 16 bases.

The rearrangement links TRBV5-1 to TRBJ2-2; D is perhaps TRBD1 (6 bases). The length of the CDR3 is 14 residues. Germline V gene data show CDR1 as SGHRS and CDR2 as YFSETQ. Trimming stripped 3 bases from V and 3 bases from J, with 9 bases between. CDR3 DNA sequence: TGCGCCAGCAGCTCAGGGGTTCACACCGGGGAGCTGTTTTTT. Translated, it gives CASSSGVHTGELFF.

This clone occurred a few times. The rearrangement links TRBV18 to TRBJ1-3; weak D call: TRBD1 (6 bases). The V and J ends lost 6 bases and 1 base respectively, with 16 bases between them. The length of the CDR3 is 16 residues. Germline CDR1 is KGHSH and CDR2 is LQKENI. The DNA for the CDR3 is TGTGCCAGCTCCCTAAGCCGGGGGCCTTCTGGAAACACCATATATTTT. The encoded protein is CASSLSRGPSGNTIYF.

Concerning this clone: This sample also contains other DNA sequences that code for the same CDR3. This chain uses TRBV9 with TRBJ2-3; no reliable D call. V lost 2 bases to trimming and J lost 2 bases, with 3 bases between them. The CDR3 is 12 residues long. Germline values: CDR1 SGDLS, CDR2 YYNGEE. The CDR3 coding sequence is TGTGCCAGCAGCGTCCCCACAGATACGCAGTATTTT. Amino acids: CASSVPTDTQYF.

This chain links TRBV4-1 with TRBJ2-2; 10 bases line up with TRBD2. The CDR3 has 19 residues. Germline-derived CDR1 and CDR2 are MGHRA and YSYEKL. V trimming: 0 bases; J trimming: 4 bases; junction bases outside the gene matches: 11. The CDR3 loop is CASSQEGVRASGGTGELFF. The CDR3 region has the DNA TGCGCCAGCAGCCAAGAAGGGGTGAGGGCTAGCGGGGGCACCGGGGAGCTGTTTTTT.

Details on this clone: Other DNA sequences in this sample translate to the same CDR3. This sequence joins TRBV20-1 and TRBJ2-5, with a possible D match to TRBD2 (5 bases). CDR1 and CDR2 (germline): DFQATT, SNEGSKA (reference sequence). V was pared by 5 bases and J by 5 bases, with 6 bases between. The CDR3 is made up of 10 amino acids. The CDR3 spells CSAPGETQYF. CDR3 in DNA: TGCAGTGCTCCGGGGGAGACCCAGTACTTC.

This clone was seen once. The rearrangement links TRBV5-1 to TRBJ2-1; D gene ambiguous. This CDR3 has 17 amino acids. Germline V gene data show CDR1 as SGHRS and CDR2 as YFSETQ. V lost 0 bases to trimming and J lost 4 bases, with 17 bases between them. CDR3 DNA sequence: TGCGCCAGCAGCTTGGCCAAAGACTCGTCTTTGTACAATGAGCAGTTCTTC. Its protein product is CASSLAKDSSLYNEQFF.

The CDR3 nucleotides read TGTGCCAGTAGTACCCACCAACTCCAGCCCCAGCATTTT. Translating gives CASSTHQLQPQHF. The chain employs TRBV19 and TRBJ1-5; no definite D call. V lost 4 bases and J lost 7, with 11 bases in between. The CDR3 spans 13 residues. The germline CDR1 and CDR2 sequences are LNHDA and SQIVND (reference sequence).

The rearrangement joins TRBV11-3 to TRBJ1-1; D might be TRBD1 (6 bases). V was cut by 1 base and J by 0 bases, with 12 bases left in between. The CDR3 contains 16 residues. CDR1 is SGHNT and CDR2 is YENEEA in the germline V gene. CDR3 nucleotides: TGTGCCAGCAGCTTAGGGGCAGGGGAAATGAACACTGAAGCTTTCTTT. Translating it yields CASSLGAGEMNTEAFF.

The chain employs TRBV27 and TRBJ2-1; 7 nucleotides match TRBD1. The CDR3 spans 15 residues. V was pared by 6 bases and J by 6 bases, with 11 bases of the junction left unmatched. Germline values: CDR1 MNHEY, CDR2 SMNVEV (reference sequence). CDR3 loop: CASRSGGKGGNEQFF. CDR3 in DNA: TGTGCCAGCAGATCAGGGGGAAAGGGCGGCAATGAGCAGTTCTTC.

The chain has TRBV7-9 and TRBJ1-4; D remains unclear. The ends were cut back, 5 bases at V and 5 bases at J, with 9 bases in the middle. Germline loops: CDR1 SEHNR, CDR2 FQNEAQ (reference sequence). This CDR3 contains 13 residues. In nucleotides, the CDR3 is TGTGCCAGCAGCGGGCAGCAGAATGAAAAACTGTTTTTT. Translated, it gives CASSGQQNEKLFF.

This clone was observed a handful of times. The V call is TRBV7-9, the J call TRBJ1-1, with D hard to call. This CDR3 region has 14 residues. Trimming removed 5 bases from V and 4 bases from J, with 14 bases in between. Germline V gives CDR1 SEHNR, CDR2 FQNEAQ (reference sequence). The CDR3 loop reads CASSEKQLLTEAFF. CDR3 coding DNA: TGTGCCAGCAGCGAAAAGCAACTGCTCACTGAAGCTTTCTTT.